This T cell receptor beta chain originates from a study of patients and donors after allogeneic stem cell transplantation. TCRdb independently ran MiXCR on the RT-PCR reads; one entry per CDR3 protein. The sample carries about 410,000 distinct CDR3 sequences, around 15% recorded once. V lost 5 bases and J lost 0, with 11 bases in between. This CDR3 contains 15 residues. CDR1 and CDR2 from the germline V gene are SGHTA and FQGNSA. The sequence came from a human donor who was either an allogeneic HSCT recipient or a stem cell or donor lymphocyte infusion donor (not recorded which). It is not recorded whose cells these are; they may come from a transplant donor. The chain is built from TRBV7-2 and TRBJ1-5; possibly TRBD1 for D (6 bases). Sequenced material: blood, either unsorted or a sorted T cell fraction (not recorded which). The CDR3 nucleotides read TGTGCCAGCAGCCGACAGACAGGTAGCAATCAGCCCCAGCATTTT. Protein sequence: CASSRQTGSNQPQHF.